The rows below give T cell receptor beta chains drawn from one sample of a study of cytomegalovirus exposure and HLA in healthy donors. Produced via immunoSEQ multiplex PCR; TCRdb's table is partial and in-frame only. This table holds around 130,000 clones, about 78% found once. The source material was PBMCs. The source is a human donor in good health. CDR3s include the opening cysteine and the closing phenylalanine or tryptophan. Fields, in order: D gene, J gene, clone size, V gene, CDR3 DNA, CDR3 protein. A D gene is named only where the DNA matches it firmly. The listing skips clone size in some rows; elsewhere it reads once, few, many or a size class.

>TRBD2|TRBJ2-3|once|TRBV5-1
TGCGCCAACAGCTTGGCGGGTAGCGGGAGGACCCACTCGCGGTTTACGCAGTATTTT
CANSLAGSGRTHSRFTQYF
>NA|TRBJ2-3|NA|TRBV7-3
TGTGCCAGCAGCTTGGACGGGGTGGGCACAGATACGCAGTATTTT
CASSLDGVGTDTQYF
>TRBD1|TRBJ1-6|few|TRBV5-6
TGTGCCAGCAGCGGTTGGGACAGGGGAAATTCACCCCTCCACTTT
CASSGWDRGNSPLHF
>TRBD2|TRBJ2-7|once|TRBV2
TGTGCCAGCAAGTGGGGGGGGAGCGGGAGGGCCCACTACGAGCAGTACTTC
CASKWGGSGRAHYEQYF
>NA|TRBJ2-4|few|TRBV18
TGTGCCAGCTCACCACCGAAGACCCGGGTTGAAAACATTCAGTACTTC
CASSPPKTRVENIQYF
>NA|TRBJ2-1|NA|TRBV19
TGTGCCAGTAGTACCCCAACGGGAAATGAGCAGTTCTTC
CASSTPTGNEQFF
>TRBD2|TRBJ2-5|NA|TRBV5-1
TGCGCCAGCAGCTTGGGCCCTAGCGGGAGGGCTGAAGAGACCCAGTACTTC
CASSLGPSGRAEETQYF
>NA|TRBJ2-7|NA|TRBV5-1
TGCGCCAGCAGCTTGTTGGGCCAGCACGAGCAGTACTTC
CASSLLGQHEQYF
>TRBD2|TRBJ2-2|NA|TRBV7-2
TGTGCCAGCAGCTTAGCAAGGCTAGCGGGGGGGACGAACACCGGGGAGCTGTTTTTT
CASSLARLAGGTNTGELFF
>TRBD2|TRBJ2-2|NA|TRBV7-2
TGTGCCAGCAGCCCGACTAGCGACACCGGGGAGCTGTTTTTT
CASSPTSDTGELFF
>NA|TRBJ1-5|NA|TRBV6-1
TGTGCCAGCAGTGTAACAGGGTTTAGCAATCAGCCCCAGCATTTT
CASSVTGFSNQPQHF
>TRBD1|TRBJ2-7|NA|TRBV11-2
TGTGCCAGCAGCTTAGATTGGAATATAGATTTGGACAGGAGCCCCTACGAGCAGTACTTC
CASSLDWNIDLDRSPYEQYF
>NA|TRBJ2-1|few|TRBV2
TGTGCCAGCAGTCAACTAGCCCGTGGTGATGAGCAGTTCTTC
CASSQLARGDEQFF
>NA|TRBJ2-3|NA|TRBV7-3
TGTGCCAGCAGCTTAGGGGGGGGCCTGGGTACGCAGTATTTT
CASSLGGGLGTQYF
>TRBD1|TRBJ2-3|NA|TRBV7-2
TGTGCCAGCAGCCGACAGGGGGCGACAGATACGCAGTATTTT
CASSRQGATDTQYF
>TRBD1|TRBJ2-3|NA|TRBV18
TGTGCCAGCTCACCAACGGGACAGGGCACAGATACGCAGTATTTT
CASSPTGQGTDTQYF
>TRBD1|TRBJ1-3|NA|TRBV30
TGTGCCTGGGGCCGGGACAGGGGACCTGGAAACACCATATATTTT
CAWGRDRGPGNTIYF
>NA|TRBJ2-5|NA|TRBV21-1
TGTGCCAGCAGCAAAGGAATCGGCAGGGGAGAACAAGAGACCCAGTACTTC
CASSKGIGRGEQETQYF
>TRBD2|TRBJ2-5|NA|TRBV19
TGTGCCAGTAGTATGCTAGGACTAGCGGGCCTCCAAGAGACCCAGTACTTC
CASSMLGLAGLQETQYF
>TRBD2|TRBJ2-3|NA|TRBV28
TGTGCCAGCAGTCTCACGACTAGCGGGAGGGTCTCTTTT
CASSLTTSGRVSF
>TRBD1|TRBJ2-7|NA|TRBV11-2
TGTGCCAGCACCTCAAGGCAGGGGGCCCCCGAGCAGTACTTC
CASTSRQGAPEQYF
>NA|TRBJ2-3|NA|TRBV21-1
TGTGCCAGCAGGGGACTAGCGCTTTGCACAGATACGCAGTATTTT
CASRGLALCTDTQYF
>NA|TRBJ2-5|NA|TRBV6-5
TGTGCCAGCAGTGGGGGGGCTAGGGAGACCCAGTACTTC
CASSGGARETQYF
>NA|TRBJ1-1|NA|TRBV28
TGTGCCAGCAGTTTAGTAGTGTGGTCGAACACTGAAGCTTTCTTT
CASSLVVWSNTEAFF
>NA|TRBJ2-3|NA|TRBV7-8
TGTGCCAGCAGCCCCCTTACGGGGACTGGCACAGATACGCAGTATTTT
CASSPLTGTGTDTQYF
>TRBD1|TRBJ2-6|NA|TRBV7-2
TGTGCCAGCAGCTTAAGTAGGACAGGATTGCAAGCTGGGGCCAACGTCCTGACTTTC
CASSLSRTGLQAGANVLTF
>NA|TRBJ2-4|few|TRBV28
TGTGCCAGCAGTACACGGGACTTAGCCAAAAACATTCAGTACTTC
CASSTRDLAKNIQYF
>TRBD1|TRBJ2-1|few|TRBV27
TGTGCCAGCAGCTTGGACAGGGGAGCCTACAATGAGCAGTTCTTC
CASSLDRGAYNEQFF
>NA|TRBJ1-1|NA|TRBV19
TGTGCCAGTTGCCCGAAGGGGGTAAAGGGGACTGAAGCTTTCTTT
CASCPKGVKGTEAFF
>TRBD2|TRBJ2-2|NA|TRBV29-1
TGCAGCGTTGTTTTCGTCGGAGCGGGATCGAACACCGGGGAGCTGTTTTTT
CSVVFVGAGSNTGELFF
>NA|TRBJ1-5|NA|TRBV28
TGTGCCAGCAAACCAGAGGGACATTTGAAGCCCCAGCATTTT
CASKPEGHLKPQHF
>TRBD1|TRBJ1-1|few|TRBV4-2
TGTGCCAGCAGCCAGCCCGACAGGGGAGGGTTTGAAGCTTTCTTT
CASSQPDRGGFEAFF
>NA|TRBJ1-5|few|TRBV7-2
TGTGCCAGCAGCTTGGGCAGGCCAGCCCCTTACAATCAGCCCCAGCATTTT
CASSLGRPAPYNQPQHF
>NA|TRBJ1-1|NA|TRBV4-3
TGCGCCAGCAGCCAAGATACTTTACAAGGAGTTGAAGCTTTCTTT
CASSQDTLQGVEAFF
>NA|TRBJ1-6|NA|TRBV10-3
TGTGCCAGTCTCTTTTCACCCCTCCACTTT
CASLFSPLHF
>NA|TRBJ2-7|NA|TRBV6-5
TGTGCCAGCAGTTACTCTTATGGAGAAACCTACGAGCAGTACTTC
CASSYSYGETYEQYF
>NA|TRBJ1-1|NA|TRBV5-1
TGCGCCAGCAGCCTGGAACAACAGAACACTGAAGCTTTCTTT
CASSLEQQNTEAFF
>NA|TRBJ2-7|once|TRBV7-8
TGTGCCAGCAGCCCTGAGAGGAGCTCCTACGAGCAGTACTTC
CASSPERSSYEQYF
>NA|TRBJ1-1|once|TRBV19
TGTGCCAGTAGTATAAGGACTCACACTGAAGCTTTCTTT
CASSIRTHTEAFF
>TRBD1|TRBJ2-1|NA|TRBV7-9
TGTTCCAGCAGCTTAGGATCCCTCAGGGGGACCTCCTACAATGAGCAGTTCTTC
CSSSLGSLRGTSYNEQFF